This is a list of T cell receptor beta chains from one sample in a study of cytomegalovirus exposure and HLA in healthy donors. Repertoires were generated with immunoSEQ multiplex PCR, while TCRdb's copy carries only in-frame clones and drops some. Of some 340,000 clones detected, about nine tenths appear once; the ten largest clones hold approximately 1.1%. Material: PBMCs. The receptors come from a woman in her 30s in good health and CMV-seropositive. Both conserved end residues are part of each CDR3. D genes are given only for firm matches. A clone size is listed for some rows: how often the clone was seen (once, few, many), or a class if it is expanded.

D,V,length,J,size,DNA,CDR3
-,TRBV25-1,13,TRBJ1-2,-,TGTGCCAGCAGTGACCGGGGGAACTATGGCTACACCTTC,CASSDRGNYGYTF
-,TRBV30,11,TRBJ1-2,-,TGTGCCTGGAGTGGAAATCGGGGCTACACCTTC,CAWSGNRGYTF
TRBD2,TRBV9,15,TRBJ2-7,-,TGTGCCAGCAGCGTGGGACTAGCGGGGGGTTACGAGCAGTACTTC,CASSVGLAGGYEQYF
-,TRBV28,13,TRBJ1-2,-,TGTGCCAGCAGTCAACAGAGAAACTATGGCTACACCTTC,CASSQQRNYGYTF
-,TRBV4-3,14,TRBJ1-2,-,TGCGCCAGCAGCCAAATGCGGACGGACTATGGCTACACCTTC,CASSQMRTDYGYTF
TRBD1,TRBV27,14,TRBJ2-5,-,TGTGCCAGCAGTCCCTGGACAGGGGTTGAGACCCAGTACTTC,CASSPWTGVETQYF
TRBD1,TRBV29-1,15,TRBJ1-1,-,TGCAGCGTTGGGCAGAGAGGGGGCCGAAACACTGAAGCTTTCTTT,CSVGQRGGRNTEAFF
-,TRBV6-6,14,TRBJ2-7,-,TGTGCCAGCACTAACAGGGAATCGGATTACGAGCAGTACTTC,CASTNRESDYEQYF
-,TRBV6-1,13,TRBJ1-1,-,TGTGCCAGCAGTAAAAAAGGGGACACTGAAGCTTTCTTT,CASSKKGDTEAFF
TRBD2,TRBV27,18,TRBJ2-2,-,TGTGCCAGCAGTTTCGTGGGGACTAGCGGGAGACAGACCGGGGAGCTGTTTTTT,CASSFVGTSGRQTGELFF
-,TRBV7-9,12,TRBJ1-2,-,TGTGCCAGCAGCCCAGGGGACTATGGCTACACCTTC,CASSPGDYGYTF
TRBD1,TRBV6-6,14,TRBJ1-2,-,TGTGCCAGCAGGGAAGGCCGGGACAGATATGGCTACACCTTC,CASREGRDRYGYTF
-,TRBV5-1,16,TRBJ2-2,-,TGCGCCAGCAGCTTGCGTTTACAGCAGAACACCGGGGAGCTGTTTTTT,CASSLRLQQNTGELFF
-,TRBV11-2,13,TRBJ2-1,-,TGTGCCAGCAGCTTAGGGGGGGTCAGCGAGCAGTTCTTC,CASSLGGVSEQFF
TRBD1,TRBV29-1,18,TRBJ2-1,-,TGCAGCGTTGGACAGGGGGCGACTAGCTATCGAACATACAATGAGCAGTTCTTC,CSVGQGATSYRTYNEQFF
-,TRBV6-5,14,TRBJ1-5,-,TGTGCCAGCAGTTACGTCGGGGTGGATCAGCCCCAGCATTTT,CASSYVGVDQPQHF
-,TRBV2,17,TRBJ2-4,-,TGTGCCAGCAGTGAAGGCTGGGAGGTACTAGCCAAAAACATTCAGTACTTC,CASSEGWEVLAKNIQYF
-,TRBV9,16,TRBJ2-1,-,TGTGCCAGCAGCGACTCGAGTAGCTCAACCTACAATGAGCAGTTCTTC,CASSDSSSSTYNEQFF
TRBD2,TRBV2,14,TRBJ2-1,-,TGTGCCAGCAGTGTTAGCGCGGGAGGCTATGAGCAGTTCTTC,CASSVSAGGYEQFF
-,TRBV28,16,TRBJ2-5,-,TGTGCCAGCAGTAGCCGGGACACAAGAATCCAAGAGACCCAGTACTTC,CASSSRDTRIQETQYF
TRBD1,TRBV28,15,TRBJ1-2,-,TGTGCCAGCCTACCTTCAGGGGGGTTGGGCTATGGCTACACCTTC,CASLPSGGLGYGYTF
TRBD1,TRBV28,15,TRBJ2-1,-,TGTGCCAGCACCCCCCCAGGGGGATTGAGGGATGAGCAGTTCTTC,CASTPPGGLRDEQFF
-,TRBV7-2,13,TRBJ2-7,-,TGTGCCAGCAGCTTAGAGACTCTCGGGCAGCAGTACTTC,CASSLETLGQQYF
TRBD2,TRBV7-2,15,TRBJ2-5,-,TGTGCCAGCAGCTCAAGCGGGGGGGCCGTAGAGACCCAGTACTTC,CASSSSGGAVETQYF
TRBD1,TRBV29-1,15,TRBJ1-1,-,TGCAGCGGGACAGGAATCAGTCCATTGAACACTGAAGCTTTCTTT,CSGTGISPLNTEAFF
TRBD1,TRBV7-2,12,TRBJ2-1,-,TGTGCCAGCAGCCCAAGACAGGGCGAGCAGTTCTTC,CASSPRQGEQFF
TRBD2,TRBV4-1,18,TRBJ2-2,-,TGCGCCAGCAGCCAAGCAGGACTAGCGGGGGTGGGGACCGGGGAGCTGTTTTTT,CASSQAGLAGVGTGELFF
TRBD1,TRBV19,18,TRBJ2-2,-,TGTGCCAGTAGTATAACAGGGGGCTCAACCTCGGGGACCGGGGAGCTGTTTTTT,CASSITGGSTSGTGELFF
-,TRBV7-2,14,TRBJ2-3,-,TGTGCCAGCAGCCATCGAACTAGGGCAGATACGCAGTATTTT,CASSHRTRADTQYF
TRBD2,TRBV18,17,TRBJ2-1,once,TGTGCCAGCTCATCCAACGCGGGAGGCCACTCCTACAATGAGCAGTTCTTC,CASSSNAGGHSYNEQFF
-,TRBV7-3,17,TRBJ2-7,-,TGTGCCAGCAGCTTATTGGCAGTCTCTCAGGGTGGAAACGAGCAGTACTTC,CASSLLAVSQGGNEQYF
-,TRBV4-3,13,TRBJ2-2,-,TGCGCCAGCAGCCAGACCCACACCGGGGAGCTGTTTTTT,CASSQTHTGELFF
-,TRBV13,16,TRBJ2-7,-,TGTGCCAGCCAGCCTCTCGGGCAGGGGCCTTCCTACGAGCAGTACTTC,CASQPLGQGPSYEQYF
-,TRBV15,15,TRBJ2-7,-,TGTGCCACCAGCAGACCTGGTGGCAGCCCCTACGAGCAGTACTTC,CATSRPGGSPYEQYF
-,TRBV7-6,14,TRBJ2-4,once,TGTGCCAGCAGCTTACGGGACGGAGAAAACATTCAGTACTTC,CASSLRDGENIQYF
-,TRBV29-1,12,TRBJ2-1,-,TGCAGCGCCCAAGACAGAATCAATGAGCAGTTCTTC,CSAQDRINEQFF
-,TRBV5-6,16,TRBJ2-2,-,TGTGCCAGCAGCTTGGTTCCAGCCCTGGTCACCGGGGAGCTGTTTTTT,CASSLVPALVTGELFF
-,TRBV2,14,TRBJ1-1,-,TGTGCCAGCAACGAGACCCCCGGTTGGCCTGAAGCTTTCTTT,CASNETPGWPEAFF
TRBD2,TRBV2,15,TRBJ2-7,-,TGTGCCAGCATAGGGGGGATGGCCAGCGGGAGAGAGCAGTACTTC,CASIGGMASGREQYF
TRBD1,TRBV6-5,14,TRBJ2-7,-,TGTGCCAGCAGTACCGGGACAGGGGACTACGAGCAGTACTTC,CASSTGTGDYEQYF
TRBD2,TRBV4-2,18,TRBJ2-2,-,TGTGCCAGCAGCCAAGAGCCTAGCGGGGCCTCGAACACCGGGGAGCTGTTTTTT,CASSQEPSGASNTGELFF
TRBD2,TRBV11-3,15,TRBJ2-3,once,TGTGCCAGCAGCCCGAGAGCGGGAGACCCAGATACGCAGTATTTT,CASSPRAGDPDTQYF
-,TRBV5-1,13,TRBJ1-1,-,TGCGCCAGCAGCTCAGGGTTGGGGACTGAAGCTTTCTTT,CASSSGLGTEAFF
TRBD2,TRBV25-1,17,TRBJ2-2,-,TGTGCCAGCAGTTTAAGCGGGAGGGTCACAGGGCCCGGGGAGCTGTTTTTT,CASSLSGRVTGPGELFF
TRBD2,TRBV7-3,16,TRBJ2-2,-,TGTGCCAGCAGCTCGACTAGCGGGGGATACACCGGGGAGCTGTTTTTT,CASSSTSGGYTGELFF
-,TRBV5-6,13,TRBJ2-7,once,TGTGCCAGCAGCTTGTTAGGGTTGGACGAGCAGTACTTC,CASSLLGLDEQYF
-,TRBV5-4,15,TRBJ2-7,-,TGTGCCAGCAGCCCTCCTGGGGGCAGCTCCTACGAGCAGTACTTC,CASSPPGGSSYEQYF
-,TRBV2,13,TRBJ1-4,-,TGTGCCAGCCTGACAGAATATAATGAAAAACTGTTTTTT,CASLTEYNEKLFF
TRBD2,TRBV18,15,TRBJ2-1,-,TGTGCCAGCTCACGCGGGACTACCAACTACAATGAGCAGTTCTTC,CASSRGTTNYNEQFF
TRBD1,TRBV11-2,16,TRBJ2-7,-,TGTGCCAGCAGCTTAGAGAGACAGGGCCTATCCTACGAGCAGTACTTC,CASSLERQGLSYEQYF
TRBD1,TRBV28,14,TRBJ2-1,-,TGTGCCAGCAGTCGACAGGGTTCCGGCGATGAGCAGTTCTTC,CASSRQGSGDEQFF
-,TRBV28,12,TRBJ2-7,-,TGTGCCAGCAGCCCCGACAACTACGAGCAGTACTTC,CASSPDNYEQYF
-,TRBV7-9,12,TRBJ1-4,-,TGTGCCAGCAGCTTAAAGAGCCGGGGACTGTTTTTT,CASSLKSRGLFF
-,TRBV5-1,14,TRBJ2-5,-,TGCGCCAGCAGCTTGGGAGACAGCAAAAAGGTCCAGTACTTC,CASSLGDSKKVQYF
-,TRBV2,15,TRBJ2-2,-,TGTGCCAGCAGCCCCCCCCACCGGGGCGTCGGGGAGCTGTTTTTT,CASSPPHRGVGELFF